Following are 17 T cell receptor beta chains from one sample sequenced in a study of T-cell reconstitution after alpha-beta-depleted transplantation in children. This sample's TCRbeta library carried unique molecular identifier barcodes. TCRdb passed the PCR reads through MiXCR, listing each CDR3 protein once. This sample has tens of thousands of distinct CDR3 sequences; 5.8% occur once, and the top ten carry 30% to 35%. Here the sequenced sample was PBMCs, mostly from graft donor cells, taken 60 days after TCRalphabeta/CD19-depleted stem cell transplant. The receptors were gathered from a female patient aged 2-9 years who had a stem cell transplant for aplastic anemia, so the T cells may come from the graft donor.

The table lists this clonotype with many counts. The V and J genes are TRBV7-9 and TRBJ2-7; no clear D. This CDR3 is 14 amino acids long. CDR1 is SEHNR, CDR2 FQNEAQ, per germline (reference sequence). V gave up 3 bases and J gave up 0 bases, with 9 bases separating them. CDR3: CASSLSSVSYEQYF. CDR3 coding DNA: TGTGCCAGCAGCTTGTCCAGCGTCTCCTACGAGCAGTACTTC.

There are a few counts of this clonotype. This rearrangement joins TRBV12-5 to TRBJ2-1; TRBD2 matches 8 bases. The trim removed 6 bases at V and 0 bases at J, leaving 1 base unmatched. CDR3 length: 14 amino acids. Germline CDR1 and CDR2: LGHNT and FRNRAP. The CDR3 here is CASGRGGSYNEQFF. CDR3 DNA sequence: TGTGCTAGTGGCCGGGGGGGCTCCTACAATGAGCAGTTCTTC.

Concerning this clonotype itself: This may be a read error: a much more frequent sequence differs by one nucleotide. V and J are TRBV5-1 and TRBJ2-5, with D possibly being TRBD1 (6 bases). Germline-derived CDR1 and CDR2 are SGHRS and YFSETQ. The CDR3 length is 14 residues. The V end was cut by 1 base, the J end by 4 bases, with 11 bases between. In DNA, the CDR3 is TGCGCCAGCAGCTTGATACAGGGCGTAGAGACCCAGTACTTC. Its protein is CASSLIQGVETQYF. The whole variable domain, remainder taken from reference TRBV5-1 and TRBJ2-5, is KAGVTQTPRYLIKTRGQQVTLSCSPISGHRSVSWYQQTPGQGLQFLFEYFSETQRNKGNFPGRFSGRQFSNSRSEMNVSTLELGDSALYLCASSLIQGVETQYFGPGTRLLVL.

V usage is TRBV18 and J usage is TRBJ1-1; 9 bases are shared with TRBD1. In germline, CDR1 is KGHSH, CDR2 LQKENI. V trimming: 8 bases; J trimming: 1 base; junction bases outside the gene matches: 17. This CDR3 has 18 residues. DNA of the CDR3: TGTGCCAGCCGAGACCGGGACAGGGTGGGGCTCAGGAACACTGAAGCTTTCTTT. Its translation is CASRDRDRVGLRNTEAFF.

This clonotype was seen repeatedly, ten times or more. The rearrangement links TRBV10-3 to TRBJ2-3; 10 nucleotides match TRBD2. CDR3 length equals 15 residues. CDR1 and CDR2 from the germline V gene are ENHRY and SYGVKD. V lost 3 bases to trimming and J lost 2 bases; unmatched junction nucleotides: 2. The CDR3 region has the DNA TGTGCCATCAGTGAAACTAGCGGGATCACAGATACGCAGTATTTT. Translated: CAISETSGITDTQYF.

This sequence joins TRBV7-9 and TRBJ2-5; D perhaps matches TRBD1 (6 bases). Germline assignment: CDR1 SEHNR and CDR2 FQNEAQ (reference sequence). The V and J ends lost 1 base and 5 bases respectively, with 11 bases between them. The CDR3 contains 14 residues. The chain's CDR3 is CASSLVGGGETQYF. The CDR3 nucleotides read TGTGCCAGCAGCTTAGTTGGGGGCGGCGAGACCCAGTACTTC. Full variable domain (missing parts from reference TRBV7-9 and TRBJ2-5): DTGVSQNPRHKITKRGQNVTFRCDPISEHNRLYWYRQTLGQGPEFLTYFQNEAQLEKSRLLSDRFSAERPKGSFSTLEIQRTEQGDSAMYLCASSLVGGGETQYFGPGTRLLVL.

The sample holds many counts of this clonotype. The V and J genes are TRBV28 and TRBJ2-5; 14 nucleotides line up with TRBD2. CDR1 MDHEN and CDR2 SYDVKM come from the germline V gene. The V and J ends lost 4 bases and 14 bases, in that order; junction bases with no gene match: 9. The CDR3 totals 14 residues. CDR3 sequence reads: CASSSGLAGGVTYF. The CDR3 DNA is TGTGCCAGCAGTTCCGGACTAGCGGGGGGTGTTACCTACTTC.

The genes are TRBV5-5 and TRBJ1-5, with D possibly TRBD1 on 5 matching bases. V lost 4 bases and J 0 bases, leaving 14 bases between the germline ends. The germline gives CDR1 SGHKS, CDR2 YYEKEE (reference sequence). The CDR3 covers 16 residues. CDR3 protein: CASSHRQGFSNQPQHF. The CDR3, as DNA: TGTGCCAGCAGCCACCGTCAGGGATTTAGCAATCAGCCCCAGCATTTT.

The rearrangement links TRBV2 to TRBJ1-1, with TRBD1 matching 8 bases. The CDR3 covers 14 residues. The V gene end was trimmed by 6 bases and the J gene end by 3 bases; junction bases not matched to a gene: 6. Looked up from germline, CDR1 is SNHLY and CDR2 is FYNNEI. The CDR3 DNA is TGTGCCAGCAGCGGACAGGGATTGGACACTGAAGCTTTCTTT. It specifies CASSGQGLDTEAFF.

The chain carries TRBV18 and TRBJ2-3; 7 positions agree with TRBD2. Germline CDR1 and CDR2: KGHSH and LQKENI. V gave up 3 bases and J gave up 6 bases; unmatched junction bases: 6. This CDR3 is 14 amino acids long. CDR3: CASSPSSGADTQYF. The CDR3 DNA reads as TGTGCCAGCTCACCTTCTAGCGGAGCCGATACGCAGTATTTT.

The chain carries TRBV28 and TRBJ2-7, with TRBD2 matching over 10 bases. The CDR3 has 14 amino acids. The trim removed 3 bases at V and 3 bases at J, leaving 2 bases unmatched. CDR1 is MDHEN and CDR2 is SYDVKM in the germline V gene. In nucleotides, the CDR3 is TGTGCCAGCAGTTTTTCTAGCGGGAGCTACGAGCAGTACTTC. It codes for CASSFSSGSYEQYF.

This clonotype was seen ten or more times. The V and J genes are TRBV7-6 and TRBJ1-1; TRBD1 might be the D (5 bases). The CDR3 runs to 13 residues. From germline, CDR1 is SGHVS and CDR2 FNYEAQ. Trimming stripped 3 bases from V and 3 bases from J, with 8 bases between. The CDR3 coding sequence is TGTGCCAGCAGCTTGGGGGAGTACACTGAAGCTTTCTTT. Translated: CASSLGEYTEAFF. Full variable domain (remainder filled in from reference TRBV7-6 and TRBJ1-1): GAGVSQSPRYKVTKRGQDVALRCDPISGHVSLYWYRQALGQGPEFLTYFNYEAQQDKSGLPNDRFSAERPEGSISTLTIQRTEQRDSAMYRCASSLGEYTEAFFGQGTRLTVV.

This clonotype was observed many times. This rearrangement joins TRBV6-2 or TRBV6-3 to TRBJ1-2; 8 positions agree with TRBD1. Unmatched junction bases numbered 15, after V lost 5 bases and J lost 7 bases. This CDR3 is built from 16 residues. Germline V CDR1 and CDR2: MNHEY, SVGEGT. The CDR3 sequence is CASSKSGRQGAAGYTF. The CDR3 coding sequence is TGTGCCAGCAGTAAGAGCGGCAGGCAGGGGGCGGCTGGCTACACCTTC.

This clonotype rates as large. The rearrangement joins TRBV7-8 to TRBJ2-1; 8 bases are shared with TRBD1. Germline trimming cut 5 bases from V and 2 bases from J; bases unmatched to any gene: 2. Germline V gives CDR1 SGHVS, CDR2 FQNEAQ. CDR3 size: 14 residues. CDR3 DNA sequence: TGTGCCAGCAGCCCGGACAGGGCCTACAATGAGCAGTTCTTC. Protein sequence: CASSPDRAYNEQFF.

The V gene is TRBV18, the J gene TRBJ1-3; no definite D call. Trimming stripped 3 bases from V and 0 bases from J, with 9 bases between. The CDR3 consists of 15 residues. From germline, CDR1 is KGHSH and CDR2 LQKENI. The CDR3 reads CASSPEGSSGNTIYF. The CDR3 DNA follows: TGTGCCAGCTCACCGGAGGGAAGCTCTGGAAACACCATATATTTT.

At least ten counts were recorded for this clonotype. The V call is TRBV7-8, the J call TRBJ2-5, with D possibly matching TRBD2 (6 bases). The ends were cut back, 3 bases at V and 4 bases at J, with 12 bases in the middle. Germline V gives CDR1 SGHVS, CDR2 FQNEAQ. This CDR3 has 14 residues. The CDR3 reads CASSLGLGGETQYF. For the CDR3, the DNA is TGTGCCAGCAGCTTGGGACTGGGAGGAGAGACCCAGTACTTC.

This clonotype was seen at least ten times. Here the CDR3 reads CSARETGSTRLGQYF. The CDR3 DNA reads as TGCAGTGCCAGGGAAACAGGTTCTACCCGACTTGGGCAGTACTTC. The V call is TRBV20-1, the J call TRBJ2-7, with D perhaps matching TRBD1 (5 bases). V lost 6 bases, J lost 9 bases, and 27 bases lay in between. This CDR3 region has 15 residues. CDR1 and CDR2 (germline): DFQATT, SNEGSKA (reference sequence).